These T cell receptor beta chains were read from a single sample in a study of T-cell reconstitution after alpha-beta-depleted transplantation in children. TCRdb redid the calling of the PCR reads with MiXCR, one entry per CDR3 protein. The sample records roughly 100,000 distinct CDR3 sequences, approximately 6% being singletons. The sample was PBMCs, mostly from graft donor cells, taken 60 days after TCRalphabeta/CD19-depleted stem cell transplant. Source of these receptors: a female patient aged 2-15 years who had a stem cell transplant for Fanconi anemia, so the T cells may come from the graft donor. The conserved cysteine and the conserved F or W are not part of the CDR3 here. Each record gives: V gene, CDR3 protein.

TRBV20-1	SAAQSYSNQPQH
TRBV20-1	SARDQDAEQF
TRBV6-5	ASSVTGTHITDTQY
TRBV24-1	ATSDGTFPTDTQY
TRBV5-1	ASSREGDTQY
TRBV4-1	ASSLYGRSETQY
TRBV25-1	ASSETGGVAGELF
TRBV7-2	ASSLYWSGGPNEQF
TRBV28	ASSLTELVAGVNEQF
TRBV12-3/TRBV12-4	ASTKQLAGVRKEQF
TRBV5-1	ASSSREGSYNEQF
TRBV29-1	SVLKGADTQY
TRBV12-5	ASGLLGKETQY
TRBV20-1	SARLGGYNEQF
TRBV3-1	ASSPNRGLGTGELF
TRBV10-3	AISGRNTGELF
TRBV6-2/TRBV6-3	ASSYAATLLYEQY
TRBV10-3	AISDRGTEAF
TRBV6-5	ASSSYTAPADEQY
TRBV5-1	ASSLYGLENSYEQY
TRBV20-1	SARTVQGMNTEAF
TRBV6-1	ASSEGGEQF
TRBV18	ASSPGGDSPLH
TRBV6-5	ASRYTSLYNEQF
TRBV2	ASSETPYEQY
TRBV7-3	ASSKSGSHNEQF
TRBV4-2	ASSHDGSPYQPQH
TRBV10-3	AISERGAANTGELF
TRBV6-5	ASSYGSPIISGGAAEQY
TRBV5-1	ASSSLLASYEQY
TRBV5-1	ASSLGASGGAEETQY
TRBV7-2	ASSAVGGDYQETQY
TRBV6-1	ASSDSLSGADTQY
TRBV3-1	ASSQGRWLAGSFRTDTQY
TRBV6-5	AVPGGPYEQY
TRBV2	ASSAGRAFGETQY
TRBV20-1	SAGRGPPHTGELF
TRBV7-9	ASSSRQGSYEQY
TRBV30	AWSVSDGEQF
TRBV7-9	ASSRFSGANVLT
TRBV21-1	ASSIPGQGAYEQY
TRBV7-9	ASSPDRAYGYT
TRBV7-2	ASSLAWTSGRGGYEQY
TRBV28	ASTGTGGGYNYGYT